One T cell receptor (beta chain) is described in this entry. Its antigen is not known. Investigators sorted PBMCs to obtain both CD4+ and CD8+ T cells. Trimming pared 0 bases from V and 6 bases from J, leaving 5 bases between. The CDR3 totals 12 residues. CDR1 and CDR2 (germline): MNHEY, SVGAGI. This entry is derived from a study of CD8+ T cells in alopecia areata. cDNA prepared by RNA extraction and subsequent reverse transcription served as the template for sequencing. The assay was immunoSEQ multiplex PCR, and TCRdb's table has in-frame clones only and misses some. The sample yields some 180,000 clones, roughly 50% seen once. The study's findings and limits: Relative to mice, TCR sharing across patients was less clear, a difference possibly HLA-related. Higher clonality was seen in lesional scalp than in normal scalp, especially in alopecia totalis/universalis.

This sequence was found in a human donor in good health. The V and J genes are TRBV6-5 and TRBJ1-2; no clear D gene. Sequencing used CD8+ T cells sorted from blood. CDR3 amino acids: CASSYSRDGYTF. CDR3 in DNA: TGTGCCAGCAGTTACTCGAGAGATGGCTACACCTTC.